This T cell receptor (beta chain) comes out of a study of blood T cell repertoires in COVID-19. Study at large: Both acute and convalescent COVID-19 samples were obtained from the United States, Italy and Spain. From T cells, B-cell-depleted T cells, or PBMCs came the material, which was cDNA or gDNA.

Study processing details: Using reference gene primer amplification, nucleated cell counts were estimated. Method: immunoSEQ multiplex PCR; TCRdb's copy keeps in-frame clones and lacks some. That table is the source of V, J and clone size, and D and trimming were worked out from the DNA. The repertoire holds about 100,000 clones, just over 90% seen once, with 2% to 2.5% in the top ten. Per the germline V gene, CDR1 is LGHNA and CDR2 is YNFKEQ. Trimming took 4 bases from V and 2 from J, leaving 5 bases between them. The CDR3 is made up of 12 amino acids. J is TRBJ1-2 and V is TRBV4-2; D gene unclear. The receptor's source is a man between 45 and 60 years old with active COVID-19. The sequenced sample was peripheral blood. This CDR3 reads CASSRENYGYTF. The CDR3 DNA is TGTGCCAGCAGCCGGGAGAACTATGGCTACACCTTC.